The rows below give T cell receptor beta chains drawn from one sample of a study of a mutant IDH1 vaccine in newly diagnosed glioma. Assay: immunoSEQ multiplex PCR; the TCRdb copy retains only in-frame clones and omits some. Of tens of thousands of clones in the sample, 80% were seen once. The antigens for these receptors are not known. The material sequenced was PBMCs, taken from a glioma patient whose treatment included an IDH1 peptide vaccine. The receptors derive from a man over 45 with glioma. Each CDR3 is given with its conserved first and last residue. The D gene is left open where the match is weak. Size is stated for part of the rows, as once, few or many counts, or as a class when the clone is expanded.

j_gene | v_gene | len | abundance | d_gene | CDR3aa | CDR3nt
TRBJ1-1 | TRBV2 | 17 | NA | NA | CASSLGPSGSKNTEAFF | TGTGCCAGCAGTCTGGGGCCCTCGGGAAGCAAGAACACTGAAGCTTTCTTT
TRBJ2-1 | TRBV5-8 | 13 | NA | TRBD2 | CASSLISGRAVFF | TGTGCCAGCAGCTTGATCAGCGGGAGGGCGGTGTTCTTC
TRBJ1-4 | TRBV28 | 15 | NA | TRBD1 | CASRSGGQGDGKLFF | TGTGCCAGCAGATCAGGGGGACAGGGGGATGGAAAACTGTTTTTT
TRBJ2-1 | TRBV27 | 16 | NA | NA | CASSLSGTSSYNEQFF | TGTGCCAGCAGTTTATCTGGGACGAGCTCCTACAATGAGCAGTTCTTC
TRBJ2-5 | TRBV18 | 14 | NA | NA | CASSSGRAGETQYF | TGTGCCAGCTCATCAGGACGGGCGGGAGAGACCCAGTACTTC
TRBJ1-1 | TRBV4-1 | 14 | few | NA | CASSQDHRGTEAFF | TGCGCCAGCAGCCAAGATCATCGGGGAACTGAAGCTTTCTTT
TRBJ2-1 | TRBV11-3 | 15 | few | TRBD2 | CASSDRSGDYNEQFF | TGTGCCAGCAGCGACCGTAGCGGGGATTACAATGAGCAGTTCTTC
TRBJ1-2 | TRBV5-4 | 12 | NA | NA | CASSLGSDGYTF | TGTGCCAGCAGCCTCGGAAGTGATGGCTACACCTTC
TRBJ2-1 | TRBV5-1 | 16 | NA | NA | CASSSHWESAYNEQFF | TGCGCCAGCAGCTCCCACTGGGAATCTGCCTACAATGAGCAGTTCTTC
TRBJ2-2 | TRBV5-1 | 15 | NA | NA | CASSLGSLGTGELFF | TGCGCCAGCAGCTTGGGATCCCTGGGAACCGGGGAGCTGTTTTTT
TRBJ2-5 | TRBV14 | 16 | NA | NA | CASSQDRRGWGETQYF | TGTGCCAGCAGCCAAGATCGTCGGGGTTGGGGGGAGACCCAGTACTTC
TRBJ1-1 | TRBV16 | 14 | once | NA | CASSLSGPATEAFF | TGTGCCAGCAGCCTCTCAGGGCCGGCCACTGAAGCTTTCTTT
TRBJ2-6 | TRBV27 | 16 | NA | TRBD1 | CASSRDRGSGANVLTF | TGTGCCAGCAGCCGGGACAGGGGCTCTGGGGCCAACGTCCTGACTTTC
TRBJ2-3 | TRBV5-1 | 18 | NA | TRBD2 | CASSKYTSGVRHPDTQYF | TGCGCCAGCAGCAAGTACACTAGCGGGGTCAGGCACCCAGATACGCAGTATTTT
TRBJ2-2 | TRBV5-6 | 13 | once | NA | CASSFGTRGELFF | TGTGCCAGCAGCTTCGGGACACGCGGGGAGCTGTTTTTT
TRBJ2-1 | TRBV18 | 14 | few | TRBD2 | CASSPTGGGNEQFF | TGTGCCAGCTCACCAACGGGGGGGGGCAATGAGCAGTTCTTC
TRBJ1-4 | TRBV4-1 | 15 | NA | NA | CASSLLQGSSEKLFF | TGCGCCAGCAGCCTGCTCCAGGGGAGTTCTGAAAAACTGTTTTTT